These 15 T cell receptor beta chains came from one sample sequenced in a study of regulatory T cells in long-lasting Graves disease. Time point here: persistent/refractory GD, antithyroid drugs over 5 years with positive TRAb. The TCR library used RNA extracted from PBMCs. In building TCR beta libraries, iRepertoire HTBI primers were used together with Arm-PCR of CDR3 regions. Via MiXCR, TCRdb re-called the multiplex PCR reads, giving one row per CDR3 protein. Of about 460,000 distinct CDR3 sequences detected, 20% to 25% appear once; the ten largest clones hold around 14%. The sample was peripheral blood mononuclear cells (PBMCs), taken when the disease was refractory, from a patient treated with antithyroid drugs. These receptor sequences come from a female donor with Graves disease.

A few counts support this clonotype. The chain joins TRBV7-8 to TRBJ1-1; no firm D call. Trimming took 0 bases from V and 11 from J, leaving 16 bases between them. Germline CDR1 is SGHVS and CDR2 is FQNEAQ. The CDR3 has 14 amino acids. The CDR3 sequence: CASSLAIEGAEAFF. DNA of the CDR3: TGTGCCAGCAGCTTAGCGATAGAGGGCGCCGAGGCTTTCTTT.

This clonotype was observed many times. The chain couples TRBV6-1 to TRBJ1-6, with TRBD1 matching 7 bases. The CDR3 is 18 amino acids. The V gene end was trimmed by 3 bases and the J gene end by 0 bases; junction bases not matched to a gene: 8. Per the germline V gene, CDR1 is MNHNS and CDR2 is SASEGT. CDR3 nucleotide sequence: TGTGCCAGCAGTGAGACAGGGAAAGAAAGCTCCTATAATTCACCCCTCCACTTT. Encoded protein: CASSETGKESSYNSPLHF.

This clonotype has at least ten counts. V usage is TRBV7-8 and J usage is TRBJ1-6; the match to TRBD1 covers 7 bases. The CDR3 runs to 15 residues. V shed 1 base, J shed 10 bases, and the junction held 7 bases outside the gene matches. Per germline, CDR1 SGHVS and CDR2 FQNEAQ. This CDR3 is CASSLELTGLSPLHF. DNA for the CDR3: TGTGCCAGCAGCTTAGAATTGACAGGGCTCTCACCCCTCCACTTT.

This clonotype has just a few counts. The chain uses TRBV11-2 and TRBJ1-1; 7 bases agree with TRBD1. This CDR3 is built from 17 residues. Germline V gene data show CDR1 as SGHAT and CDR2 as FQNNGV. V was pared by 3 bases and J by 6 bases, with 16 bases of the junction left unmatched. The CDR3 region is CASSFKTNMGQTPEAFF. CDR3 bases: TGTGCCAGCAGCTTCAAAACCAATATGGGACAGACCCCTGAAGCTTTCTTT.

This clonotype appeared a few times. V is TRBV6-1 and J is TRBJ1-2; a weak D match, TRBD1 (5 bases). The CDR3 covers 13 residues. Trimming cost V 2 bases and J 7 bases, with 11 bases left between them. Germline V gene data show CDR1 as MNHNS and CDR2 as SASEGT. Here the CDR3 DNA reads TGTGCCAGCAGTGAACAGGCCAGGGCTGGCTACACCTTC. It is translated as CASSEQARAGYTF.

This chain uses TRBV5-1 with TRBJ2-7; D is perhaps TRBD1 (6 bases). Per the germline V gene, CDR1 is SGHRS and CDR2 is YFSETQ. The CDR3 has 13 amino acids. V shed 5 bases and J shed 1 base, with 10 bases lying between them. CDR3 DNA: TGCGCCAGCAGGTTCGACAGGTCCTACGAGCAGTACTTC. Its protein is CASRFDRSYEQYF.

This clonotype has ten or more counts. The chain carries TRBV2 and TRBJ1-1; D is perhaps TRBD1 (6 bases). Trimming removed 4 bases at V and 4 bases at J, with 16 bases between. The CDR3 loop spans 15 amino acids. Germline CDR1 is SNHLY and CDR2 is FYNNEI. The CDR3 loop is CASSVGGLIGTEAFF. The CDR3 DNA sequence: TGTGCCAGCAGTGTAGGGGGGCTAATAGGCACTGAAGCTTTCTTT. Using reference TRBV2 and TRBJ1-1 for the parts outside the CDR3, the full variable domain is EPEVTQTPSHQVTQMGQEVILRCVPISNHLYFYWYRQILGQKVEFLVSFYNNEISEKSEIFDDQFSVERPDGSNFTLKIRSTKLEDSAMYFCASSVGGLIGTEAFFGQGTRLTVV.

The chain joins TRBV5-1 to TRBJ1-1; D is possibly TRBD1 (6 bases). Germline assignment: CDR1 SGHRS and CDR2 YFSETQ. The CDR3 is made up of 14 amino acids. The V and J ends lost 4 bases and 6 bases respectively, with 16 bases between them. The CDR3 protein is CASSQGTGLAEAFF. CDR3 in DNA: TGCGCCAGCAGCCAGGGAACAGGGTTGGCTGAAGCTTTCTTT.

The rearrangement links TRBV7-2 to TRBJ2-6; the D is unclear. Trimming cost V 5 bases and J 0 bases, with 8 bases left between them. There are 15 residues in the CDR3. Germline CDR1 and CDR2: SGHTA and FQGNSA. The CDR3 bases are TGTGCCAGCAGCCGACTTACCTCTGGGGCCAACGTCCTGACTTTC. Amino acid sequence: CASSRLTSGANVLTF.

This clonotype was recorded at least ten times. The V and J genes are TRBV28 and TRBJ1-2, with D uncertain. This CDR3 spans 16 amino acids. Between the trimmed V and J ends, which lost 7 bases and 4 bases, there was a span of 22 bases. Germline CDR1 reads MDHEN; CDR2 reads SYDVKM. The CDR3 DNA follows: TGTGCCAGCACCCTCAATGGACGGACTATAGGCTATGGCTACACCTTC. Translating it yields CASTLNGRTIGYGYTF.

The chain uses TRBV7-3 and TRBJ1-1, with a tentative D call TRBD1 (6 bases). The CDR3 contains 13 residues. The germline V gene has CDR1 SGHTA and CDR2 FQGTGA. V lost 5 bases and J 9 bases, leaving 16 bases between the germline ends. The CDR3 DNA sequence: TGTGCCAGCAGCCGTGGGACCACAGGGAAAGCTTTCTTT. Its protein is CASSRGTTGKAFF.

This clonotype was counted a few times. The rearrangement joins TRBV5-1 to TRBJ2-7; 9 bases are a match to TRBD1. CDR1 SGHRS and CDR2 YFSETQ come from the germline V gene. The ends lost 4 bases at V and 7 bases at J; junction bases unmatched: 15. The CDR3 consists of 16 residues. The CDR3 DNA sequence: TGCGCCAGCAGCCCGGCCCTATGGGGACAGGGAGAGGAGCAGTACTTC. This translates into CASSPALWGQGEEQYF.

This clonotype has ten or more counts. This rearrangement joins TRBV2 to TRBJ1-5; weak D call: TRBD1 (5 bases). Germline V lookup: CDR1 SNHLY, CDR2 FYNNEI. The CDR3 covers 13 residues. The V gene lost 6 bases and the J gene lost 4 bases, with 10 bases spanning the gap. The CDR3 nucleotides are TGTGCCAGCAGGATCAGGACAAATCAGCCCCAGCATTTT. Translated: CASRIRTNQPQHF.

This clonotype has just a few counts. The chain recombines TRBV19 with TRBJ1-1, with 7 nucleotides matching TRBD1. Germline CDR1 reads LNHDA; CDR2 reads SQIVND (reference sequence). V lost 5 bases, J lost 5 bases, and 8 bases stayed unmatched. CDR3 length equals 14 residues. CDR3 DNA sequence: TGTGCCAGTAGTGTGACAGGGAGTGGAACTGAAGCTTTCTTT. Residues: CASSVTGSGTEAFF.

This rearrangement joins TRBV9 to TRBJ2-7, with no clear D. Germline CDR1 is SGDLS and CDR2 is YYNGEE. The CDR3 has 13 amino acids. The V and J ends lost 1 base and 3 bases respectively, with 8 bases between them. The CDR3, as DNA: TGTGCCAGCAGCGTAAGTCCTTTCTACGAGCAGTACTTC. Translated, it gives CASSVSPFYEQYF.